These 26 T cell receptor beta chains came from one sample sequenced in a study of CD8 T cells in ankylosing spondylitis. TCRdb reanalysed the 5' RACE reads using MiXCR and keeps one entry per CDR3 protein. The sample records under 150,000 distinct CDR3 sequences, about a tenth being singletons. The sample consisted of blood, either unsorted or a sorted T cell fraction (not recorded which). Receptors originate from a male donor with ankylosing spondylitis or in good health (not recorded which).

This clonotype was recorded at least ten times. The genes are TRBV6-2 or TRBV6-3 and TRBJ2-5; unclear D gene. Trimming removed 2 bases at V and 5 bases at J, with 9 bases between. The CDR3 totals 13 residues. CDR1 is MNHEY, CDR2 SVGEGT, per germline. CDR3 loop: CASSYEARETQYF. CDR3 in DNA: TGTGCCAGCAGTTACGAAGCCAGGGAGACCCAGTACTTC.

The gene calls are TRBV4-3 and TRBJ2-2; unclear D gene. Germline V gene data show CDR1 as LGHNA and CDR2 as YSLEER. Trimming pared 4 bases from V and 6 bases from J, leaving 6 bases between. CDR3 length: 12 amino acids. The DNA of the CDR3 is TGCGCCAGCAGCCCTTCGTCCGGGGAGCTGTTTTTT. It translates to CASSPSSGELFF.

This chain links TRBV20-1 with TRBJ2-1; D is ambiguous. There are 16 residues in the CDR3. Between the trimmed V and J ends, which lost 3 bases and 3 bases, there was a span of 18 bases. Germline-derived CDR1 and CDR2 are DFQATT and SNEGSKA (reference sequence). The DNA of the CDR3 is TGCAGTGCTAGGGATCGCAAAGCCTCGGTCTACAATGAGCAGTTCTTC. This gives the protein CSARDRKASVYNEQFF.

This clonotype has a count of ten or more. The gene calls are TRBV5-1 and TRBJ2-3, with 8 positions matching TRBD1. Germline CDR1 and CDR2: SGHRS and YFSETQ. V lost 2 bases and J lost 3; bases outside the gene matches: 5. The CDR3 is made up of 15 amino acids. CDR3 protein: CASSFLDRVTDTQYF. The CDR3 DNA reads as TGCGCCAGCAGCTTTTTGGACAGGGTGACAGATACGCAGTATTTT. Full variable domain (rest looked up from reference TRBV5-1 and TRBJ2-3): KAGVTQTPRYLIKTRGQQVTLSCSPISGHRSVSWYQQTPGQGLQFLFEYFSETQRNKGNFPGRFSGRQFSNSRSEMNVSTLELGDSALYLCASSFLDRVTDTQYFGPGTRLTVL.

This clonotype occurred many times. The chain joins TRBV20-1 to TRBJ1-5, with a tentative D call TRBD1 (5 bases). Trimming shortened V by 0 bases and J by 0 bases, and 9 bases separated the two germline ends. CDR1 DFQATT and CDR2 SNEGSKA come from the germline V gene (reference sequence). This CDR3 is built from 15 residues. The CDR3 sequence: CSAREGGYSNQPQHF. The CDR3 DNA reads as TGCAGTGCTAGAGAGGGGGGGTATAGCAATCAGCCCCAGCATTTT.

This clonotype was observed at least ten times. The V and J genes are TRBV6-6 and TRBJ1-2; D is possibly TRBD1 (5 bases). V gave up 5 bases and J gave up 5 bases, with 6 bases separating them. Germline V lookup: CDR1 MNHNY, CDR2 SVGAGI (reference sequence). The CDR3 runs 11 residues. The DNA for the CDR3 is TGTGCCAGCAGTCGGGGGTATGGCTACACCTTC. Translating gives CASSRGYGYTF.

This clonotype was picked up a small number of times. A read error may account for a junction end that differs from germline. V is TRBV6-2 or TRBV6-3 and J is TRBJ2-7, with D tentatively TRBD2 (6 bases). Germline V gene lookup returns CDR1 MNHEY and CDR2 SVGEGT. This CDR3 contains 16 residues. CDR3 bases: TGTGCCAGCAGTTACTCGACACGGGAGCTAAAGTACGGGCAGTACTTC. This codes for CASSYSTRELKYGQYF.

The chain links TRBV4-3 to TRBJ1-4; TRBD1 matches at 8 bases. The CDR3 runs to 19 residues. Losses at the gene ends were 4 bases for V and 0 bases for J; bases not matched to a gene: 13. CDR1 and CDR2 from the germline V gene are LGHNA and YSLEER. As DNA, the CDR3 is TGCGCCAGCAGCCGTAATACCGGCAGGGGGCTCTCAACTAATGAAAAACTGTTTTTT. Amino acid sequence: CASSRNTGRGLSTNEKLFF.

The chain recombines TRBV5-6 with TRBJ2-7; no reliable D call. The V gene's germline CDR1 is SGHDT and CDR2 YYEEEE. The germline V and J ends were trimmed by 4 bases and 3 bases, with 11 bases remaining between them. The CDR3 is made up of 13 amino acids. The CDR3 DNA is TGTGCCAGCAGCCGAAACAGAGACTACGAGCAGTACTTC. Residues: CASSRNRDYEQYF.

This clonotype has more than one count but fewer than ten. The chain carries TRBV5-1 and TRBJ2-2; weak D call: TRBD1 (6 bases). The length of the CDR3 is 20 residues. V was pared by 0 bases and J by 1 base, with 22 bases between. The V gene's germline CDR1 is SGHRS and CDR2 YFSETQ. CDR3 residues: CASSLVSRTGLPVNTGELFF. CDR3 nucleotides: TGCGCCAGCAGCTTGGTCTCCCGAACAGGGCTTCCGGTGAACACCGGGGAGCTGTTTTTT.

Ten or more counts support this clonotype. V gene TRBV5-1 combines with J gene TRBJ2-2, with TRBD1 matching over 11 bases. CDR1 and CDR2 from the germline V gene are SGHRS and YFSETQ. Trimming removed 6 bases from V and 5 bases from J; junction bases left unmatched: 3. The CDR3 is 14 amino acids. The CDR3 protein is CASTGTGGTGELFF. In DNA form, the CDR3 reads TGCGCCAGCACCGGGACAGGGGGTACCGGGGAGCTGTTTTTT.

This clonotype turned up a few times. This chain connects TRBV4-3 to TRBJ2-7, with TRBD1 identical over 9 bases. This CDR3 contains 17 residues. The ends lost 4 bases at V and 1 base at J; junction bases unmatched: 11. Germline-derived CDR1 and CDR2 are LGHNA and YSLEER. CDR3 DNA: TGCGCCAGCAGCCTCAGAGGACCGGGACAGGGTTCCTACGAGCAGTACTTC. This codes for CASSLRGPGQGSYEQYF.

A remark on this clonotype: This sequence may be a read error, since a much larger clone differs from it by one base. This chain joins TRBV6-2 or TRBV6-3 and TRBJ2-7; TRBD1 or TRBD2 may be the D gene (5 bases each). The CDR3 runs to 15 residues. Per germline, CDR1 MNHEY and CDR2 SVGEGT. V lost 6 bases and J 1 base, leaving 16 bases between the germline ends. The CDR3 DNA reads as TGTGCCAGCAGCAATCTGAGGGACGTTTCCTACGAGCAGTACTTC. Translated, it gives CASSNLRDVSYEQYF.

This clonotype was counted ten times or more. The chain is built from TRBV7-3 and TRBJ2-1; possible D gene TRBD2, 6 bases. Germline V gene sequence: CDR1 SGHTA, CDR2 FQGTGA. CDR3 length equals 13 residues. The V end lost 5 bases, the J end lost 4 bases, and 9 bases lay between the germline ends. The CDR3 nucleotides read TGTGCCAGCAGCACCGGGAGTTACAATGAGCAGTTCTTC. This gives the protein CASSTGSYNEQFF.

The V gene is TRBV12-3 or TRBV12-4, the J gene TRBJ1-3; D is unresolved. V was clipped by 5 bases and J by 2 bases, with 7 bases between them. CDR3 length: 13 residues. Here the CDR3 DNA reads TGTGCCAGCAGTCCAGACCCTGGAAACACCATATATTTT. Protein sequence: CASSPDPGNTIYF.

Many counts were recorded for this clonotype. This chain links TRBV7-2 with TRBJ2-1, with a tentative D call TRBD2 (6 bases). V gave up 1 base and J gave up 5 bases, with 12 bases separating them. CDR3 size: 15 residues. Germline values: CDR1 SGHTA, CDR2 FQGNSA. For the CDR3, the DNA is TGTGCCAGCAGCTTAGATTCGGGGGAACACAATGAGCAGTTCTTC. Translating it yields CASSLDSGEHNEQFF.

The rearrangement uses TRBV6-2 or TRBV6-3 and TRBJ1-5, with D tentatively TRBD1 (6 bases). CDR3 length equals 13 residues. The V end was cut by 4 bases, the J end by 11 bases, with 15 bases between. From germline, CDR1 is MNHEY and CDR2 SVGEGT. The CDR3: CASSLQGVRAQHF. The CDR3 DNA reads TGTGCCAGCAGTTTACAGGGTGTAAGGGCCCAGCATTTT.

This clonotype has ten or more counts. The chain carries TRBV29-1 and TRBJ2-2; 14 positions agree with TRBD2. Per the germline V gene, CDR1 is SQVTM and CDR2 is ANQGSEA. V trimming: 5 bases; J trimming: 4 bases; junction bases outside the gene matches: 9. The CDR3 is 17 amino acids. CDR3 in amino acids: CSVQAGLAGVGTGELFF. The CDR3 DNA follows: TGCAGCGTTCAGGCGGGACTAGCGGGAGTGGGCACCGGGGAGCTGTTTTTT.

This clonotype was counted between two and nine times. This chain joins TRBV24-1 and TRBJ2-5; possibly TRBD1 or TRBD2 for D (5 bases each). CDR1 is KGHDR and CDR2 is SFDVKD in the germline V gene. The CDR3 consists of 12 residues. The V and J ends lost 11 bases and 4 bases respectively, with 13 bases between them. For the CDR3, the DNA is TGTGCCATCCGGGACCCACTAGAGACCCAGTACTTC. Translating gives CAIRDPLETQYF.

The chain carries TRBV27 and TRBJ1-5, with a possible D match to TRBD1 (5 bases). CDR1 is MNHEY, CDR2 SMNVEV, per germline (reference sequence). This CDR3 contains 15 residues. V dropped 5 bases and J dropped 0 bases, with 11 bases sitting between them. The CDR3 here is CASSPRQHSNQPQHF. CDR3 DNA: TGTGCCAGCAGTCCCCGACAGCATAGCAATCAGCCCCAGCATTTT.

CDR3 coding DNA: TGCAGTGCTAGAGGCGGGACAGGGGAAAATTCACCCCTCCACTTT. Translation gives CSARGGTGENSPLHF. This chain links TRBV20-1 with TRBJ1-6; 10 nucleotides agree with TRBD1. This CDR3 has 15 residues. V was pared by 1 base and J by 7 bases, with 4 bases of the junction left unmatched. Per germline, CDR1 DFQATT and CDR2 SNEGSKA (reference sequence).

The table lists this clonotype with many counts. V usage is TRBV6-1 and J usage is TRBJ2-3; D is uncertain. The CDR3 contains 13 residues. CDR1 MNHNS and CDR2 SASEGT come from the germline V gene. The V gene lost 6 bases and the J gene lost 5 bases, with 12 bases spanning the gap. The CDR3, as DNA: TGTGCCAGCAGGGCAGGTAGTAGAGATACGCAGTATTTT. This encodes CASRAGSRDTQYF.

The chain is built from TRBV20-1 and TRBJ2-7, with TRBD1 matching over 9 bases. Germline CDR1 is DFQATT and CDR2 is SNEGSKA (reference sequence). Germline trimming cut 4 bases from V and 3 bases from J; bases unmatched to any gene: 7. The length of the CDR3 is 14 residues. The chain's CDR3 is CSAIADRGFYEQYF. The CDR3 DNA reads as TGCAGTGCTATAGCAGACAGGGGGTTCTACGAGCAGTACTTC.

This clonotype was recorded at least ten times. V gene TRBV5-1 combines with J gene TRBJ2-5; 8 nucleotides align to TRBD1. V gave up 4 bases and J gave up 3 bases; unmatched junction bases: 2. Germline V gives CDR1 SGHRS, CDR2 YFSETQ. This CDR3 comprises 13 residues. The CDR3 region has the DNA TGCGCCAGCAGCGAACAGGGGGAAGAGACCCAGTACTTC. This codes for CASSEQGEETQYF.

The chain employs TRBV5-5 and TRBJ2-7; D is unclear. V was shortened by 3 bases and J by 2 bases, with 18 bases between the two germline ends. The CDR3 covers 16 residues. The germline CDR1 and CDR2 sequences are SGHKS and YYEKEE (reference sequence). The CDR3 region is CASSSQSKSITYEQYF. CDR3 coding DNA: TGTGCCAGCAGCTCCCAATCAAAGTCGATTACCTACGAGCAGTACTTC.

This clonotype occurred many times. This chain uses TRBV25-1 with TRBJ1-1; D gene uncertain. Per the germline V gene, CDR1 is MGHDK and CDR2 is SYGVNS. The V end was cut by 4 bases, the J end by 0 bases, with 6 bases between. CDR3 length: 13 residues. CDR3 DNA sequence: TGTGCCAGCAGTGTTACTATGAACACTGAAGCTTTCTTT. Protein: CASSVTMNTEAFF. Full variable domain (remainder filled in from reference TRBV25-1 and TRBJ1-1): EADIYQTPRYLVIGTGKKITLECSQTMGHDKMYWYQQDPGMELHLIHYSYGVNSTEKGDLSSESTVSRIRTEHFPLTLESARPSHTSQYLCASSVTMNTEAFFGQGTRLTVV.